The entry below describes one T cell receptor beta chain. This record comes from a study of blood T cell repertoires in COVID-19. Study processing details: Counts of nucleated cells, estimated from reference gene primer amplification, were obtained. Here immunoSEQ multiplex PCR was the method, and the copy in TCRdb shows in-frame clones only, minus some. That table supplies the V and J calls and clone size; D and trimming were determined from the DNA. The repertoire has about 87,000 clones, roughly 80% of them found once; the top ten carry about 4%. V lost 4 bases to trimming and J lost 0 bases, with 17 bases between them. The CDR3 is made up of 17 amino acids. Germline V CDR1 and CDR2: SGHNT, YYREEE (reference sequence).

The sequenced sample consisted of peripheral blood. This clonotype was sampled from a woman in her forties or fifties with acute or convalescent COVID-19. The J gene is TRBJ1-5, the V gene TRBV5-4, with a weak D call TRBD1 (6 bases). Here the CDR3 reads CASSQQTGPYSNQPQHF. The CDR3 DNA reads TGTGCCAGCAGCCAACAGACAGGTCCCTATAGCAATCAGCCCCAGCATTTT.